This TCR beta chain came from a study of blood T cell repertoires in COVID-19. Study summary: COVID-19 samples collected from the United States, Italy and Spain covered acute and convalescent phases. Sources were T cells, B-cell-depleted T cells, or PBMCs; the material itself was cDNA or gDNA.

This clone is a singleton in its sample. In the authors' methods: Nucleated cell counts were estimated from reference gene primer amplification. Profiled with immunoSEQ multiplex PCR; TCRdb holds only in-frame clones, not every one. For V, J and clone size, that table is used; D and trimming come from the DNA. The sample contains 65,000 to 95,000 clones, approximately 92% of which appear only once. The CDR3 runs to 14 residues. Germline-derived CDR1 and CDR2 are MDHEN and SYDVKM. V was trimmed by 5 bases and J by 2 bases, leaving 12 bases between them. This sequence originates from a man at least 80 years old with acute or convalescent COVID-19. The V gene is TRBV28, the J gene TRBJ1-2, with D maybe TRBD1 (6 bases). The sequenced material came from peripheral blood. The CDR3 here is CASSVDSQNYGYTF. The DNA of the CDR3 is TGTGCCAGCAGTGTGGACAGTCAGAACTATGGCTACACCTTC.